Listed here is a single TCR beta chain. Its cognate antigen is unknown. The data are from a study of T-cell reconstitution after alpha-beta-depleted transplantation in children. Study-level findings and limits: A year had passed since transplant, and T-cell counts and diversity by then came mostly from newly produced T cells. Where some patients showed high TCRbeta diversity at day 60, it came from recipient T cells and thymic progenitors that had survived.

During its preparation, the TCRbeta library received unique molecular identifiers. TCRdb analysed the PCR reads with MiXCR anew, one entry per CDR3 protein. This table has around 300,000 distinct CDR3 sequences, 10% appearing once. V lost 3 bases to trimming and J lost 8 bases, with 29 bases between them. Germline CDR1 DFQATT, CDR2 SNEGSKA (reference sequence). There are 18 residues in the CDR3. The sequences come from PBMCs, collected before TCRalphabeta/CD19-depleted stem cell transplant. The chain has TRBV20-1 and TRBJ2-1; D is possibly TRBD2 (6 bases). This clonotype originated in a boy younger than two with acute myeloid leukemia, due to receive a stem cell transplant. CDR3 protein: CSASTLGPIAEGDDEQFF. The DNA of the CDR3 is TGCAGTGCTAGTACCCTTGGACCCATAGCGGAAGGTGACGATGAGCAGTTCTTC.